Each of the 18 T cell receptor beta chains below was sequenced from the same sample in a study of CD8+CD57+ T cells in acquired aplastic anemia. Sequencing involved patients with CD8+CD57+ cell expansion previously shown by flow cytometry. Genomic DNA was employed as the template in profiling TCR beta VDJ and CDR3. TCRdb re-analysed the reads in MiXCR, keeping a single row per CDR3 protein. The sample includes about 180,000 distinct CDR3 sequences, roughly 65% of them seen just once. The material sequenced was sorted CD4+, CD8+, or CD8+CD57+ T cells (not recorded which) from PBMCs. The receptor set was obtained from a human donor with aplastic anemia.

This chain connects TRBV25-1 to TRBJ1-4; no reliable D call. The V end was cut by 3 bases, the J end by 12 bases, with 14 bases between. Germline lookup yields CDR1 MGHDK and CDR2 SYGVNS. CDR3 length: 13 amino acids. This chain's CDR3 is CASSDDTRTELFF. Written as DNA, the CDR3 is TGTGCCAGCAGTGACGATACACGGACCGAACTGTTTTTT. The entire variable domain, with the rest obtained from reference TRBV25-1 and TRBJ1-4, is as follows: EADIYQTPRYLVIGTGKKITLECSQTMGHDKMYWYQQDPGMELHLIHYSYGVNSTEKGDLSSESTVSRIRTEHFPLTLESARPSHTSQYLCASSDDTRTELFFGSGTQLSVL.

The V call is TRBV5-5, the J call TRBJ2-1; 9 bases map to TRBD1. J was trimmed by 9 bases and V by 3 bases; bases with no gene match: 7. The CDR3 has 14 amino acids. Germline V gene sequence: CDR1 SGHKS, CDR2 YYEKEE (reference sequence). This CDR3 is CASSYGTGRTEQFF. The CDR3 bases are TGTGCCAGCAGCTACGGGACAGGGCGTACTGAGCAGTTCTTC.

This sequence joins TRBV20-1 and TRBJ1-5; possible D gene TRBD1, 5 bases. Germline V gene data show CDR1 as DFQATT and CDR2 as SNEGSKA (reference sequence). The V and J ends lost 6 bases and 1 base respectively, with 13 bases between them. The CDR3 is 14 amino acids. The CDR3 DNA sequence: TGCAGTGCCAGCCAGGGAGGCAGCAATCAGCCCCAGCATTTT. Its translation: CSASQGGSNQPQHF.

J is TRBJ1-1 and V is TRBV19, with TRBD1 as a possible D gene (5 bases). Germline CDR1 reads LNHDA; CDR2 reads SQIVND (reference sequence). The CDR3 is 15 amino acids. V dropped 1 base and J dropped 1 base, with 10 bases sitting between them. This CDR3 is CASSIALRGNTEAFF. In DNA, the CDR3 is TGTGCCAGTAGTATAGCCCTGAGGGGGAACACTGAAGCTTTCTTT.

In this sample, this clonotype turned up many times. The chain carries TRBV7-9 and TRBJ2-7; maybe TRBD2 (6 bases). Deletions cut 4 bases from V and 2 bases from J, with 12 bases between. The CDR3 spans 14 residues. Per the germline V gene, CDR1 is SEHNR and CDR2 is FQNEAQ (reference sequence). The DNA for the CDR3 is TGTGCCAGCAGCTCGCCGGGAGTGGCCTACGAGCAGTACTTC. Translating gives CASSSPGVAYEQYF. Variable domain in full (rest from reference TRBV7-9 and TRBJ2-7): DTGVSQNPRHKITKRGQNVTFRCDPISEHNRLYWYRQTLGQGPEFLTYFQNEAQLEKSRLLSDRFSAERPKGSFSTLEIQRTEQGDSAMYLCASSSPGVAYEQYFGPGTRLTVT.

This clonotype was seen repeatedly, ten times or more. The chain carries TRBV6-5 and TRBJ2-3, with 7 bases identical to TRBD2. The germline CDR1 and CDR2 sequences are MNHEY and SVGAGI. Trimming removed 4 bases from V and 6 bases from J; junction bases left unmatched: 10. The CDR3 covers 15 residues. The CDR3 sequence is CASSSLRAGVDTQYF. DNA for the CDR3: TGTGCCAGCAGTTCCCTCCGTGCGGGGGTGGATACGCAGTATTTT.

V is TRBV7-3 and J is TRBJ2-7, with D perhaps TRBD1 (6 bases). The CDR3 totals 15 residues. V lost 1 base and J lost 1, with 11 bases in between. Germline CDR1 and CDR2: SGHTA and FQGTGA. The CDR3 spells CASSLIRGQSYEQYF. The DNA for the CDR3 is TGTGCCAGCAGCTTAATCAGGGGACAATCCTACGAGCAGTACTTC.

The genes are TRBV16 and TRBJ2-1; 9 nucleotides match TRBD1. CDR1 is KGHSY and CDR2 is FQNENV in the germline V gene. This CDR3 is 17 amino acids long. V lost 5 bases to trimming and J lost 10 bases; unmatched junction nucleotides: 18. CDR3 amino acids: CASSLAGQGLVRWEQFF. The CDR3 nucleotides read TGTGCCAGCAGCTTGGCGGGACAGGGCTTAGTTCGTTGGGAGCAGTTCTTC.

V and J are TRBV10-3 and TRBJ2-1; TRBD1 matches 7 bases. With V trimmed by 3 bases and J by 0 bases, 2 bases remained unmatched. CDR3 length: 15 residues. CDR1 and CDR2 from the germline V gene are ENHRY and SYGVKD. Here the CDR3 reads CAISDRDSSYNEQFF. In nucleotides, the CDR3 is TGTGCCATCAGTGACCGGGACAGCTCCTACAATGAGCAGTTCTTC.

The chain uses TRBV7-3 and TRBJ1-1, with 7 bases matching TRBD1. In germline, CDR1 is SGHTA, CDR2 FQGTGA. Unmatched junction bases numbered 9, after V lost 5 bases and J lost 0 bases. The CDR3 loop spans 16 amino acids. CDR3 residues: CASSPGGGGVNTEAFF. The CDR3 region has the DNA TGTGCCAGCAGCCCAGGGGGGGGCGGGGTGAACACTGAAGCTTTCTTT.

This clonotype was recorded many times. The genes are TRBV5-5 and TRBJ2-7; D possibly matches TRBD1 or TRBD2 (5 bases each). V lost 7 bases to trimming and J lost 2 bases, with 22 bases between them. The CDR3 length is 16 residues. Germline CDR1 reads SGHKS; CDR2 reads YYEKEE (reference sequence). As DNA, the CDR3 is TGTGCCAGCTCGACCCCAGAGGGACGGATTCCCTACGAGCAGTACTTC. Translating gives CASSTPEGRIPYEQYF.

The V and J genes are TRBV7-2 and TRBJ2-5; D might be TRBD2 (6 bases). The V and J ends lost 3 bases and 4 bases respectively, with 9 bases between them. CDR1 and CDR2 (germline): SGHTA, FQGNSA. The CDR3 runs to 13 residues. The CDR3 region has the DNA TGTGCCAGCAGCTTCGTGGGGGGAGAGACCCAGTACTTC. This translates into CASSFVGGETQYF. The full variable domain, in which reference TRBV7-2 and TRBJ2-5 provide the parts outside the CDR3, is GAGVSQSPSNKVTEKGKDVELRCDPISGHTALYWYRQSLGQGLEFLIYFQGNSAPDKSGLPSDRFSAERTGGSVSTLTIQRTQQEDSAVYLCASSFVGGETQYFGPGTRLLVL.

About this clonotype: The germline gene is not matched at one end of the junction; a read error may be the cause. The V call is TRBV7-3, the J call TRBJ1-1; D gene uncertain. CDR1 and CDR2 from the germline V gene are SGHTA and FQGTGA. The CDR3 has 11 residues. CDR3: CASSAVGEASF. CDR3 sequence (DNA): TGTGCCAGCAGCGCAGTCGGCGAAGCTTCCTTT.

Of note for this clonotype: A read error may explain this, as a much larger clone is one base away. The gene calls are TRBV2 and TRBJ1-1, with a tentative D call TRBD1 (5 bases). V lost 6 bases and J 3 bases, leaving 17 bases between the germline ends. Per germline, CDR1 SNHLY and CDR2 FYNNEI. The CDR3 has 15 residues. The CDR3 nucleotides are TGTGCCAGCAGCCTCGACAGTGAGCTGGACACTGAAGCTTTCTTT. Translated: CASSLDSELDTEAFF.

The chain couples TRBV20-1 to TRBJ2-7; D gene unclear. Between the trimmed V and J ends, which lost 5 bases and 1 base, there was a span of 18 bases. CDR1 is DFQATT, CDR2 SNEGSKA, per germline (reference sequence). This CDR3 comprises 15 residues. CDR3: CSARDSGRLSYEQYF. CDR3 nucleotide sequence: TGCAGTGCTCGCGACTCAGGACGGCTGTCCTACGAGCAGTACTTC.

The CDR3 region is CASTKTSPGQGFPGELFF. CDR3 sequence (DNA): TGTGCCAGCACCAAAACATCCCCGGGACAGGGGTTCCCCGGGGAGCTGTTTTTT. The rearrangement joins TRBV9 to TRBJ2-2; 10 nucleotides line up with TRBD1. With 6 bases clipped from V and 6 bases from J, the junction kept 17 bases outside the gene matches. This CDR3 region has 18 residues. Germline lookup yields CDR1 SGDLS and CDR2 YYNGEE.

This clonotype was seen at least ten times. The chain links TRBV20-1 to TRBJ2-7, with TRBD1 identical over 8 bases. Per the germline V gene, CDR1 is DFQATT and CDR2 is SNEGSKA (reference sequence). The CDR3 runs to 15 residues. Germline trimming cut 4 bases from V and 4 bases from J; bases unmatched to any gene: 12. The CDR3 bases are TGCAGTGCTAATAGAGAGGACAGGGTCAGTTACGAGCAGTACTTC. It translates to CSANREDRVSYEQYF.

The chain uses TRBV10-3 and TRBJ2-1, with D hard to call. Trimming shortened V by 3 bases and J by 4 bases, and 13 bases separated the two germline ends. The CDR3 covers 15 residues. Germline V gives CDR1 ENHRY, CDR2 SYGVKD. CDR3 region: CAISERQITYNEQFF. CDR3 in DNA: TGTGCCATCAGTGAACGGCAGATAACTTACAATGAGCAGTTCTTC.